Listed here are 20 T cell receptor beta chains from one sample, sequenced in a study of T-cell reconstitution after alpha-beta-depleted transplantation in children (dated by TCRdb to 2016 to 2017). The library was generated by PCR. The sequencer was an Illumina HiSeq 2500. To normalize quantification of the TCRbeta repertoire, the TCR libraries were built with molecular barcoding that relied on unique molecular identifiers. TCRdb redid the processing of the public reads, applying fastp at Q25 and MiXCR, and retained in-frame beta chains. CDR3 protein sequences are deduplicated, and each keeps its most common genes and DNA. The sample table records fewer than 450,000 distinct CDR3 sequences; roughly 17% of these occur just once. Jointly, the top ten make up roughly two fifths of the sample. What the treatment or condition label conveys for this sample: allogeneic hematopoietic cell transplantation with graft depleted of TCRalphabeta T cells and CD19 B cells.

Sample: PBMCs, mostly from graft donor cells, taken 360 days after TCRalphabeta/CD19-depleted stem cell transplant. Receptors were obtained from a male patient aged 2-15 years who had a stem cell transplant for acute lymphoblastic leukemia, so the T cells may come from the graft donor.

The CDR3 sequence is CASRSTLGSDTQYF. CDR3 coding DNA: TGTGCCAGCAGGAGCACACTAGGTTCAGATACGCAGTATTTT. The chain employs TRBV6-1 and TRBJ2-3; weak D call: TRBD2 (5 bases). CDR3 size: 14 residues. CDR1 MNHNS and CDR2 SASEGT come from the germline V gene. Trimming removed 6 bases from V and 4 bases from J, with 14 bases in between.

The rearrangement joins TRBV10-3 to TRBJ2-3; 7 nucleotides match TRBD1. J was trimmed by 2 bases and V by 6 bases; bases with no gene match: 5. The V gene's germline CDR1 is ENHRY and CDR2 SYGVKD. The CDR3 contains 14 residues. CDR3 amino acids: CAISGQDLTDTQYF. CDR3 coding DNA: TGTGCCATCAGCGGACAGGACCTCACAGATACGCAGTATTTT.

This clonotype was counted only a few times. V gene TRBV4-2 combines with J gene TRBJ1-1; TRBD1 matches at 11 bases. Germline V gives CDR1 LGHNA, CDR2 YNFKEQ. V lost 2 bases and J lost 6; bases outside the gene matches: 17. The CDR3 spans 19 residues. Here the CDR3 reads CASSQTGQGAQKTGAEAFF. In DNA form, the CDR3 reads TGTGCCAGCAGCCAAACTGGACAGGGGGCGCAAAAAACCGGTGCTGAAGCTTTCTTT.

Only a few counts were recorded for this clonotype. A read error may produce the germline difference seen at one junction end. The J gene is TRBJ1-1, the V gene TRBV7-9; D is ambiguous. This CDR3 has 17 residues. CDR1 is SEHNR and CDR2 is FQNEAQ in the germline V gene (reference sequence). Here the CDR3 reads CASSLGLDSSLNTEAFF. In nucleotides, the CDR3 is TGTGCCAGCAGTTTAGGCCTTGATTCTTCCCTGAACACTGAAGCTTTCTTT.

The chain has TRBV28 and TRBJ2-7; no definite D call. V shed 6 bases and J shed 5 bases, with 11 bases lying between them. Germline CDR1 MDHEN, CDR2 SYDVKM. There are 12 residues in the CDR3. CDR3: CASSSSLNEQYF. The CDR3 DNA sequence: TGTGCCAGCAGCTCCTCCCTGAACGAGCAGTACTTC.

The chain links TRBV6-2 or TRBV6-3 to TRBJ2-7, with D maybe TRBD1 (6 bases). The ends were cut back, 2 bases at V and 4 bases at J, with 15 bases in the middle. This CDR3 comprises 15 residues. Germline-derived CDR1 and CDR2 are MNHEY and SVGEGT. The CDR3 sequence is CASSYPPLTGYEQYF. In DNA, the CDR3 is TGTGCCAGCAGTTACCCCCCGCTGACAGGTTACGAGCAGTACTTC.

Only a few counts were recorded for this clonotype. The chain links TRBV29-1 to TRBJ2-1; TRBD2 is a possible D gene (5 bases). V was trimmed by 7 bases and J by 4 bases, leaving 14 bases between them. The CDR3 consists of 13 residues. CDR1 is SQVTM, CDR2 ANQGSEA, per germline. As DNA, the CDR3 is TGCAGCGCCACCCGGGAATCTTACAATGAGCAGTTCTTC. It is translated as CSATRESYNEQFF.

This chain uses TRBV12-3 or TRBV12-4 with TRBJ2-5; D gene ambiguous. The CDR3 extends over 14 amino acids. V lost 1 base, J lost 5 bases, and 11 bases lay in between. This CDR3 is CASSLGVYVETQYF. For the CDR3, the DNA is TGTGCCAGCAGTTTAGGGGTATACGTGGAGACCCAGTACTTC.

This chain joins TRBV6-2 or TRBV6-3 and TRBJ1-5; tentative D call: TRBD1 (6 bases). The CDR3 contains 16 residues. V shed 1 base and J shed 5 bases, with 15 bases lying between them. The germline V gene encodes CDR1 MNHEY and CDR2 SVGEGT. The DNA for the CDR3 is TGTGCCAGCAGTTACTTCTTGACAGGATCTCATCAGCCCCAGCATTTT. It translates to CASSYFLTGSHQPQHF.

The chain employs TRBV25-1 and TRBJ2-7, with D unclear. Looked up from germline, CDR1 is MGHDK and CDR2 is SYGVNS. There are 15 residues in the CDR3. V was clipped by 2 bases and J by 5 bases, with 16 bases between them. CDR3 residues: CASSETFMSGHEQYF. The CDR3 region has the DNA TGTGCCAGCAGTGAAACGTTCATGTCAGGCCACGAGCAGTACTTC.

This clonotype was seen a handful of times. The J gene is TRBJ2-7, the V gene TRBV6-2 or TRBV6-3; D is possibly TRBD2 (5 bases). The CDR3 has 16 residues. V shed 2 bases and J shed 3 bases, with 17 bases lying between them. CDR1 is MNHEY and CDR2 is SVGEGT in the germline V gene. In nucleotides, the CDR3 is TGTGCCAGCAGTTACGGTGCAGCGGATTATTACTACGAGCAGTACTTC. This translates into CASSYGAADYYYEQYF.

The J gene is TRBJ2-5, the V gene TRBV4-3, with D perhaps matching TRBD1 (6 bases). Per germline, CDR1 LGHNA and CDR2 YSLEER. The CDR3 is made up of 15 amino acids. Trimming removed 1 base from V and 1 base from J, with 10 bases in between. The chain's CDR3 is CASSQAWDIQETQYF. The DNA of the CDR3 is TGCGCCAGCAGCCAAGCCTGGGACATCCAAGAGACCCAGTACTTC.

This clonotype was observed many times. J is TRBJ2-6 and V is TRBV12-3 or TRBV12-4, with unresolved D. The length of the CDR3 is 14 residues. V lost 6 bases and J lost 0, with 6 bases in between. Written as DNA, the CDR3 is TGTGCCAGCAGAAAAAGCTCTGGGGCCAACGTCCTGACTTTC. Translating gives CASRKSSGANVLTF.

The J gene is TRBJ1-2, the V gene TRBV28; D might be TRBD1 (5 bases). Per germline, CDR1 MDHEN and CDR2 SYDVKM. The CDR3 runs to 15 residues. V dropped 7 bases and J dropped 0 bases, with 15 bases sitting between them. The CDR3 DNA follows: TGTGCCAGCAAAAGGGACTCGGGAACTAACTATGGCTACACCTTC. Protein: CASKRDSGTNYGYTF.

The rearrangement links TRBV5-6 to TRBJ2-5, with 7 bases matching TRBD1. CDR3 length: 15 amino acids. In germline, CDR1 is SGHDT, CDR2 YYEEEE. V was clipped by 1 base and J by 5 bases; unmatched bases: 8. CDR3 DNA: TGTGCCAGCAGCTTGTTTGACAGGGTAGGGGAGACCCAGTACTTC. This translates into CASSLFDRVGETQYF.

A few counts support this clonotype. The chain is built from TRBV12-3 or TRBV12-4 and TRBJ2-7, with TRBD2 matching 11 bases. This CDR3 spans 18 amino acids. The V segment lost 5 bases and the J segment 0 bases; nucleotides outside the gene matches: 12. The CDR3 loop is CASSPGLAGPQPSYEQYF. The CDR3 nucleotides read TGTGCCAGCAGTCCAGGACTAGCGGGTCCCCAACCCTCCTACGAGCAGTACTTC.

This clonotype was observed a few times. This sequence joins TRBV7-2 and TRBJ2-3; 10 bases are shared with TRBD2. The length of the CDR3 is 16 residues. In germline, CDR1 is SGHTA, CDR2 FQGNSA. V dropped 3 bases and J dropped 2; count of bases not matched to a gene: 5. Written as DNA, the CDR3 is TGTGCCAGCAGCTTCGGACTAGCGGTAACCACAGATACGCAGTATTTT. The encoded protein is CASSFGLAVTTDTQYF. Full variable domain (missing parts from reference TRBV7-2 and TRBJ2-3): GAGVSQSPSNKVTEKGKDVELRCDPISGHTALYWYRQSLGQGLEFLIYFQGNSAPDKSGLPSDRFSAERTGGSVSTLTIQRTQQEDSAVYLCASSFGLAVTTDTQYFGPGTRLTVL.

J is TRBJ2-1 and V is TRBV7-2; TRBD2 matches at 15 bases. CDR1 SGHTA and CDR2 FQGNSA come from the germline V gene. The CDR3 consists of 15 residues. The V and J ends lost 5 bases and 7 bases, in that order; junction bases with no gene match: 3. This CDR3 is CASSAGTSGRNEQFF. The CDR3, as DNA: TGTGCCAGCAGCGCCGGGACTAGCGGGAGGAATGAGCAGTTCTTC.

This clonotype was detected only once. Because it lacks the conserved phenylalanine or tryptophan at the end, this CDR3 is likely a read error. The chain couples TRBV6-2 or TRBV6-3 to TRBJ2-7, with D perhaps given as TRBD1 or TRBD2 (5 bases each). In germline, CDR1 is MNHEY, CDR2 SVGEGT. Trimming took 2 bases from V and 6 from J, leaving 14 bases between them. This CDR3 contains 14 residues. The CDR3 DNA follows: TGTGCCAGCAGTTACCTCGTGGGTGGGGGCGAGCAGTACTTG. It is translated as CASSYLVGGGEQYL.

V and J are TRBV5-1 and TRBJ2-1; TRBD2 agrees at 16 bases. Germline lookup yields CDR1 SGHRS and CDR2 YFSETQ. This CDR3 contains 17 residues. V dropped 3 bases and J dropped 7; count of bases not matched to a gene: 7. CDR3 region: CASSSGLAGGPGNEQFF. CDR3 bases: TGCGCCAGCAGCTCGGGACTAGCGGGAGGGCCGGGAAATGAGCAGTTCTTC.